This TCR beta chain is from a study of human T cells and chemical hapten exposure. This CDR3 region has 13 residues. V lost 6 bases to trimming and J lost 6 bases, with 12 bases between them. Germline V lookup: CDR1 SNHLY, CDR2 FYNNEI. A few counts support this clonotype. Via MiXCR, TCRdb re-called the RACE reads, giving one row per CDR3 protein. The sample holds fewer than 130,000 distinct CDR3 sequences, 8% to 13% seen once. Time point here: patch test 1, 2 weeks after DPC sensitization. Treatment in this sample: therapeutic diphenylcyclopropenone sensitization with weekly scalp DPC. Sample: whole blood, taken in connection with sensitization to the hapten diphenylcyclopropenone (DPC). This receptor was identified in a woman in her 40s with alopecia areata. Some clones in this sample may be carry-over from other donors' samples. The chain is built from TRBV2 and TRBJ2-4, with D possibly being TRBD1 (6 bases). Here the CDR3 DNA reads TGTGCCAGCAGAGGGGGACCAGCAAACATTCAGTACTTC. Its translation: CASRGGPANIQYF.